These T cell receptor beta chains were read from a single sample in a study of blood T cells in healthy people across ages. TCRdb reprocessed the 5' RACE reads via MiXCR and lists one record per CDR3 protein. Altogether some 670,000 distinct CDR3 sequences are present, more than 45% being singletons, with the ten largest covering approximately 12%. Sequencing was done on a sample of blood. These receptors came from a woman of 80 years or more in good health. CDR3s include the opening cysteine and the closing phenylalanine or tryptophan. A D gene is named only where the DNA matches it firmly. A row's size may be missing; if present it is once, few, many or a size class.

d_call,v_call,j_call,clone_size,cdr3_aa,cdr3_nt
.,TRBV5-1,TRBJ2-3,.,CASSFRGVGTDTQYF,TGCGCCAGCAGCTTTCGTGGGGTTGGCACAGATACGCAGTATTTT
TRBD2,TRBV29-1,TRBJ2-3,.,CSVRSGAVLGDTQYF,TGCAGCGTAAGAAGCGGGGCGGTTCTAGGAGATACGCAGTATTTT
.,TRBV6-5,TRBJ1-6,.,CASSFGRRLLGSPLHF,TGTGCCAGCAGTTTTGGTCGGCGTCTATTGGGGTCACCCCTCCACTTT
.,TRBV2,TRBJ2-7,many,CASSPSVGNYEQYF,TGTGCCAGCAGTCCCAGCGTGGGGAACTACGAGCAGTACTTC
.,TRBV4-1,TRBJ1-2,.,CASSQDLTVRTYGYTF,TGCGCCAGCAGCCAAGATTTAACGGTACGAACCTATGGCTACACCTTC
TRBD2,TRBV7-2,TRBJ2-7,.,CASSSAPGLSAEQYF,TGTGCCAGCAGTTCAGCACCGGGACTATCAGCCGAGCAGTACTTC
TRBD1,TRBV7-2,TRBJ1-2,.,CASSPPPTGGSYGYTF,TGTGCCAGCAGCCCCCCCCCCACAGGGGGCAGCTATGGCTACACCTTC
.,TRBV4-3,TRBJ2-7,.,CASSPGTSNSYEQYF,TGCGCCAGCTCCCCTGGGACAAGTAACTCCTACGAGCAGTACTTC
.,TRBV19,TRBJ2-1,many,CASSIQGHRIVREQFF,TGTGCCAGTAGTATCCAGGGGCACCGCATCGTACGGGAGCAGTTCTTC
TRBD1,TRBV28,TRBJ1-4,many,CASSPDRGYEKLFF,TGTGCCAGCAGCCCTGACAGGGGCTATGAAAAACTGTTTTTT
.,TRBV18,TRBJ1-1,few,CASSPYRRGGTEAFF,TGTGCCAGCTCACCATATAGAAGGGGAGGAACTGAAGCTTTCTTT
TRBD2,TRBV6-6,TRBJ2-7,.,CAIRPSGLISGEQYF,TGTGCCATTCGGCCTAGCGGGTTGATAAGTGGAGAGCAGTACTTC
.,TRBV9,TRBJ2-5,many,CASSSRGSIQETQYF,TGTGCCAGCAGCTCCCGTGGTAGTATCCAAGAGACCCAGTACTTC
TRBD1,TRBV5-1,TRBJ1-3,.,CASSGGTGGTIYF,TGCGCCAGCAGCGGCGGGACAGGCGGCACCATATATTTT
.,TRBV7-9,TRBJ1-2,once,CASSLNGVTGGYTF,TGTGCCAGCAGCTTAAATGGGGTGACGGGCGGCTACACCTTC
TRBD2,TRBV20-1,TRBJ2-3,.,CSALASGTDTQYF,TGCAGTGCTCTAGCTAGCGGGACAGATACGCAGTATTTT
TRBD1,TRBV2,TRBJ2-7,once,CASSAGQGFFGEQYF,TGTGCCAGCAGTGCGGGACAGGGCTTTTTTGGCGAGCAGTACTTC
.,TRBV5-6,TRBJ2-5,many,CASSSWGQRETQYF,TGTGCCAGCAGCTCCTGGGGACAAAGGGAGACCCAGTACTTC
.,TRBV28,TRBJ2-6,.,CASCISGASVLTF,TGTGCCAGTTGTATCTCTGGGGCCAGCGTCCTGACTTTC
.,TRBV6-5,TRBJ1-1,many,CASNQGFRTEAFF,TGTGCCAGCAACCAGGGATTTAGGACTGAAGCTTTCTTT
TRBD1,TRBV10-3,TRBJ2-7,.,CAISTGTGARTYEQYF,TGTGCCATCAGCACCGGGACAGGGGCCAGAACCTACGAGCAGTACTTC
TRBD1,TRBV28,TRBJ2-1,many,CASRRPPSGQGGGNEQFF,TGTGCCAGCAGGCGCCCTCCCTCGGGACAGGGGGGAGGAAATGAGCAGTTCTTC
.,TRBV9,TRBJ1-2,.,CASSLRAHYGYTF,TGTGCCAGCAGCTTGCGGGCCCATTATGGCTACACCTTC
.,TRBV7-2,TRBJ2-7,.,CASSLASGGTAYEQYF,TGTGCCAGCAGCTTAGCGAGTGGCGGGACTGCCTACGAGCAGTACTTC
.,TRBV6-6,TRBJ1-4,.,CASSWGGRRVFF,TGTGCCAGCAGTTGGGGGGGCAGGAGGGTGTTTTTT
.,TRBV3-1,TRBJ2-5,.,CASSQAQGVETQYF,TGTGCCAGCAGCCAAGCTCAGGGTGTGGAGACCCAGTACTTC
.,TRBV29-1,TRBJ2-5,many,CSVDGQVRTQYF,TGCAGCGTTGACGGGCAGGTGAGGACCCAGTACTTC
TRBD2,TRBV5-1,TRBJ2-1,.,CASSLEAGGAHNEQFF,TGCGCCAGCAGCTTGGAAGCGGGAGGGGCCCACAATGAGCAGTTCTTC
.,TRBV6-4,TRBJ2-7,.,CASSDSSSYNEQYF,TGTGCCAGCAGTGACAGTAGCTCCTACAATGAGCAGTACTTC
TRBD1,TRBV7-2,TRBJ2-3,.,CASSLAIQAGGKTDTQYF,TGTGCCAGCAGCTTAGCAATTCAGGCAGGGGGCAAGACAGATACGCAGTATTTT
TRBD1,TRBV7-2,TRBJ2-5,.,CASTPRGQGAWGLQEQYF,TGTGCCAGCACCCCAAGGGGACAGGGGGCGTGGGGTCTTCAGGAGCAGTACTTC
.,TRBV7-3,TRBJ2-3,.,CASSHNTDTQYF,TGTGCCAGCAGCCACAACACAGATACGCAGTATTTT
.,TRBV28,TRBJ2-1,.,CASSLGVLGGRAGQFF,TGTGCCAGCAGTTTGGGCGTCCTAGGGGGTCGAGCGGGGCAGTTCTTC
.,TRBV20-1,TRBJ2-2,few,CSAPAGGTTTGELFF,TGCAGTGCCCCGGCTGGCGGGACCACCACCGGGGAGCTGTTTTTT
TRBD1,TRBV11-2,TRBJ2-7,.,CASSLVQGAHEQYF,TGTGCCAGCAGCTTAGTCCAGGGGGCTCACGAGCAGTACTTC
.,TRBV28,TRBJ2-7,.,CASSLPGIGYEQYF,TGTGCCAGCAGTTTACCAGGGATTGGCTACGAGCAGTACTTC
.,TRBV20-1,TRBJ1-4,.,CSARVVERDGEKLFF,TGCAGTGCTAGAGTGGTAGAGCGGGATGGGGAAAAGCTGTTTTTT
TRBD1,TRBV20-1,TRBJ2-4,many,CSARGTPGTVGIQYF,TGCAGTGCTAGAGGGACGCCCGGGACAGTGGGCATTCAGTACTTC
.,TRBV21-1,TRBJ2-7,many,CASSHKEDYEQYF,TGTGCCAGCAGCCACAAGGAGGACTACGAGCAGTACTTC
.,TRBV7-8,TRBJ1-1,.,CASSRVFGNTEAFF,TGTGCCAGCAGCCGAGTCTTTGGGAACACTGAAGCTTTCTTT